These 29 T cell receptor beta chains originate from one sample sequenced in a study of T cells in Graves' hyperthyroidism and ophthalmopathy. TCR beta CDR3 sequences were amplified from RNA transcripts. The TCR CDR3 first-round RT-PCR relied on the HTBI primer set. One entry per CDR3 protein results from TCRdb running MiXCR on the multiplex PCR reads. The sample yields some 270,000 distinct CDR3 sequences, approximately 23% seen once. Input material: blood. The receptor source for this set is a woman between 35 and 50 years old with Graves' ophthalmopathy.

At least ten counts were recorded for this clonotype. The gene calls are TRBV28 and TRBJ2-2, with D perhaps matching TRBD2 (5 bases). Germline-derived CDR1 and CDR2 are MDHEN and SYDVKM. The V end lost 6 bases, the J end lost 1 base, and 12 bases lay between the germline ends. The CDR3 extends over 15 amino acids. This CDR3 is CASRRLAGNTGELFF. The CDR3 DNA reads as TGTGCCAGCAGGCGACTGGCGGGGAACACCGGGGAGCTGTTTTTT.

There are a few counts of this clonotype. The chain employs TRBV29-1 and TRBJ2-2, with D perhaps TRBD2 (6 bases). CDR3 length equals 11 residues. Germline V gene sequence: CDR1 SQVTM, CDR2 ANQGSEA. V dropped 6 bases and J dropped 6 bases, with 8 bases sitting between them. The CDR3: CSVRESGELFF. CDR3 DNA: TGCAGCGTGCGGGAATCCGGGGAGCTGTTTTTT.

This clonotype was counted at least ten times. A read error is possible here, since a much larger clone lies one base away. The gene calls are TRBV6-1 and TRBJ1-2; TRBD1 aligns across 8 bases. The CDR3 extends over 14 amino acids. Germline V lookup: CDR1 MNHNS, CDR2 SASEGT. The CDR3: CASTQGQGGFGCTF. The CDR3 coding sequence is TGTGCCAGCACCCAAGGACAGGGCGGGTTTGGCTGCACCTTC.

This clonotype was seen many times. The rearrangement joins TRBV2 to TRBJ1-6, with D perhaps TRBD1 (6 bases). The V gene's germline CDR1 is SNHLY and CDR2 FYNNEI. The CDR3 has 12 residues. V was pared by 7 bases and J by 7 bases, with 8 bases between. DNA of the CDR3: TGTGCCAGCAAGGGGGAAAATTCACCCCTCCACTTT. Translated, it gives CASKGENSPLHF.

This clonotype was counted at least ten times. This chain links TRBV18 with TRBJ1-1; 7 nucleotides match TRBD1. CDR1 and CDR2 from the germline V gene are KGHSH and LQKENI. J lost 4 bases, V lost 0 bases, and 2 bases had no gene match. The CDR3 has 14 residues. CDR3 DNA sequence: TGTGCCAGCTCACCACCCGGGACAGCCACTGAAGCTTTCTTT. Its translation: CASSPPGTATEAFF.

The J gene is TRBJ2-5, the V gene TRBV7-3, with 7 positions matching TRBD2. Germline V gene lookup returns CDR1 SGHTA and CDR2 FQGTGA. V lost 2 bases, J lost 5 bases, and 11 bases stayed unmatched. This CDR3 spans 16 amino acids. CDR3 amino acids: CASSLFGGRGVETQYF. The CDR3 nucleotides read TGTGCCAGCAGCTTATTCGGCGGGAGAGGGGTCGAGACCCAGTACTTC.

This clonotype showed up many times. J is TRBJ2-2 and V is TRBV24-1; 12 positions match TRBD2. V shed 9 bases and J 7 bases; nucleotides not matched to a gene: 2. Germline assignment: CDR1 KGHDR and CDR2 SFDVKD. This CDR3 is built from 13 residues. CDR3 protein: CATGLAGNGELFF. CDR3 DNA: TGTGCCACCGGACTAGCGGGAAACGGGGAGCTGTTTTTT.

The rearrangement uses TRBV6-2 or TRBV6-3 and TRBJ2-7; TRBD2 matches 11 bases. V lost 4 bases to trimming and J lost 3 bases; unmatched junction nucleotides: 5. The CDR3 is 15 amino acids. Germline V gene data show CDR1 as MNHEY and CDR2 as SVGEGT. CDR3 DNA: TGTGCCAGCAGTTCTCTAGCGGGAGGTATCTACGAGCAGTACTTC. It specifies CASSSLAGGIYEQYF.

The chain couples TRBV2 to TRBJ1-3; D not resolved. V lost 6 bases and J 0 bases, leaving 9 bases between the germline ends. The CDR3 is made up of 14 amino acids. The germline V gene has CDR1 SNHLY and CDR2 FYNNEI. This CDR3 reads CASSSLASGNTIYF. DNA for the CDR3: TGTGCCAGCAGCTCCCTTGCCTCTGGAAACACCATATATTTT. The full variable domain, in which reference TRBV2 and TRBJ1-3 provide the parts outside the CDR3, is EPEVTQTPSHQVTQMGQEVILRCVPISNHLYFYWYRQILGQKVEFLVSFYNNEISEKSEIFDDQFSVERPDGSNFTLKIRSTKLEDSAMYFCASSSLASGNTIYFGEGSWLTVV.

This chain uses TRBV6-1 with TRBJ2-5, with 14 positions matching TRBD2. Losses at the gene ends were 6 bases for V and 5 bases for J; bases not matched to a gene: 11. Germline CDR1 reads MNHNS; CDR2 reads SASEGT. The length of the CDR3 is 17 residues. The CDR3 DNA follows: TGTGCCAGCAGCCCTAAGGGACTAGCGGGAGTCGGGGAGACCCAGTACTTC. Amino acids: CASSPKGLAGVGETQYF.

This clonotype was recorded many times. The V and J genes are TRBV6-5 and TRBJ2-1; no definite D call. V was shortened by 1 base and J by 3 bases, with 7 bases between the two germline ends. Germline CDR1 is MNHEY and CDR2 is SVGAGI. The CDR3 extends over 14 amino acids. The CDR3 region has the DNA TGTGCCAGCAGTTACTTTCCTAGCTACAATGAGCAGTTCTTC. This translates into CASSYFPSYNEQFF.

This clonotype was seen more than once but under ten times. This clone may be a read error of a much larger clone one base away. CDR3 sequence reads: CASSYLSGGGEQYF. The CDR3 bases are TGTGCCAGCAGTTACTTGAGCGGGGGGGGAGAGCAGTACTTC. V is TRBV6-2 or TRBV6-3 and J is TRBJ2-7; 10 bases match TRBD2. CDR1 is MNHEY and CDR2 is SVGEGT in the germline V gene. CDR3 length: 14 residues. Unmatched junction bases numbered 4, after V lost 1 base and J lost 7 bases.

This clonotype has just a few counts. The V call is TRBV27, the J call TRBJ2-7, with 13 nucleotides matching TRBD2. The J segment lost 2 bases and the V segment lost 4 bases, leaving 5 bases of the junction unmatched. The CDR3 has 16 residues. Germline V gene sequence: CDR1 MNHEY, CDR2 SMNVEV (reference sequence). The DNA of the CDR3 is TGTGCCAGCAGTTCCGGACTAGCGGGAGAAACCTACGAGCAGTACTTC. It codes for CASSSGLAGETYEQYF.

This clonotype was seen ten or more times. Relative to the germline gene, one junction end is altered; a read error may explain this. V and J are TRBV5-5 and TRBJ1-1; D remains unclear. The CDR3 is 13 residues long. Germline CDR1 reads SGHKS; CDR2 reads YYEKEE (reference sequence). Here the CDR3 reads CASNLWGNTEAFF. CDR3 coding DNA: TGTGCCAGCAACTTGTGGGGGAACACTGAAGCTTTCTTT.

V usage is TRBV10-3 and J usage is TRBJ2-5, with 10 bases aligning to TRBD2. Trimming removed 0 bases from V and 4 bases from J; junction bases left unmatched: 8. Germline V gene sequence: CDR1 ENHRY, CDR2 SYGVKD. This CDR3 is built from 17 residues. The CDR3 loop is CAISESSSGGVRETQYF. The CDR3 DNA reads as TGTGCCATCAGTGAGTCGTCGAGCGGGGGGGTTCGAGAGACCCAGTACTTC.

V usage is TRBV4-1 and J usage is TRBJ1-5; 9 bases line up with TRBD1. V trimming: 1 base; J trimming: 7 bases; junction bases outside the gene matches: 5. This CDR3 has 15 residues. The germline CDR1 and CDR2 sequences are MGHRA and YSYEKL. CDR3 in DNA: TGCGCCAGCAGCCAAGGACAGGGGGTCGGGCAGCCCCAGCATTTT. Its protein product is CASSQGQGVGQPQHF.

This clonotype was recorded many times. V and J are TRBV20-1 and TRBJ2-5; D possibly corresponds to TRBD1 (6 bases). V gave up 6 bases and J gave up 5 bases, with 16 bases separating them. The CDR3 is 13 residues long. Germline-derived CDR1 and CDR2 are DFQATT and SNEGSKA (reference sequence). The CDR3 loop is CSASDSGWETQYF. DNA for the CDR3: TGCAGTGCCTCGGACAGCGGCTGGGAGACCCAGTACTTC.

This clonotype was counted ten times or more. The CDR3 loop is CASSSSGGSYEQFF. The CDR3 nucleotides read TGTGCCAGTAGTTCCAGCGGGGGGTCGTATGAGCAGTTCTTC. This chain connects TRBV19 to TRBJ2-1; 9 bases map to TRBD2. Unmatched junction bases numbered 7, after V lost 5 bases and J lost 8 bases. Germline lookup yields CDR1 LNHDA and CDR2 SQIVND (reference sequence). CDR3 length equals 14 residues.

This clonotype was seen at least ten times. This chain uses TRBV6-1 with TRBJ1-2, with 7 bases lining up with TRBD1. This CDR3 region has 14 residues. Trimming at V came to 7 bases and at J to 4 bases, leaving 9 bases not matched to a gene. Germline V gene data show CDR1 as MNHNS and CDR2 as SASEGT. This CDR3 reads CASTKDRSGYGYTF. CDR3 in DNA: TGTGCCAGCACCAAGGACAGGTCAGGCTATGGCTACACCTTC.

This clonotype was counted many times. The rearrangement uses TRBV6-1 and TRBJ1-5, with TRBD1 matching over 7 bases. V trimming: 6 bases; J trimming: 1 base; junction bases outside the gene matches: 6. This CDR3 comprises 15 residues. Looked up from germline, CDR1 is MNHNS and CDR2 is SASEGT. The CDR3 region is CASRDRDYSNQPQHF. CDR3 DNA: TGTGCCAGCAGAGACAGGGACTACAGCAATCAGCCCCAGCATTTT.

This sequence joins TRBV29-1 and TRBJ2-5, with 13 bases lining up with TRBD2. The CDR3 runs 16 residues. With 4 bases clipped from V and 2 bases from J, the junction kept 7 bases outside the gene matches. Germline V CDR1 and CDR2: SQVTM, ANQGSEA. CDR3 nucleotides: TGCAGCGTTGTCGGACTAGCGGGAGTCGTACAAGAGACCCAGTACTTC. Its protein product is CSVVGLAGVVQETQYF.

The gene calls are TRBV12-3 or TRBV12-4 and TRBJ2-5; 7 nucleotides match TRBD1. Trimming took 1 base from V and 7 from J; bases not matched to a gene: 6. CDR3 length: 14 residues. CDR3 sequence reads: CASSLGTGGATQYF. CDR3 coding DNA: TGTGCCAGCAGTTTAGGGACAGGAGGTGCGACCCAGTACTTC.

This clonotype came up many times. The chain uses TRBV5-1 and TRBJ1-1; the D gene is possibly TRBD1 (5 bases). The CDR3 sequence is 14 residues long. V lost 4 bases and J 4 bases, leaving 14 bases between the germline ends. Per germline, CDR1 SGHRS and CDR2 YFSETQ. CDR3 coding DNA: TGCGCCAGCAGCCTAACGACAGAGGGCACTGAAGCTTTCTTT. This translates into CASSLTTEGTEAFF.

This clonotype was picked up many times. The V gene is TRBV20-1, the J gene TRBJ2-7; no clear D. Between the trimmed V and J ends, which lost 3 bases and 4 bases, there was a span of 16 bases. CDR1 and CDR2 from the germline V gene are DFQATT and SNEGSKA (reference sequence). The CDR3 has 14 amino acids. The CDR3 bases are TGCAGTGCTAGTGGCCCTGCCCCACTTTACGAGCAGTACTTC. Residues: CSASGPAPLYEQYF.

This clonotype has at least ten counts. The chain uses TRBV27 and TRBJ2-7, with 7 bases identical to TRBD2. Germline values: CDR1 MNHEY, CDR2 SMNVEV (reference sequence). The CDR3 consists of 14 residues. V dropped 5 bases and J dropped 0; count of bases not matched to a gene: 4. CDR3 sequence reads: CASSSGTISYEQYF. CDR3 nucleotide sequence: TGTGCCAGCAGTAGCGGGACTATCTCCTACGAGCAGTACTTC.

Many counts were recorded for this clonotype. The chain joins TRBV2 to TRBJ2-7, with TRBD1 matching 7 bases. V shed 5 bases and J 7 bases; nucleotides not matched to a gene: 5. Germline V gene lookup returns CDR1 SNHLY and CDR2 FYNNEI. The CDR3 runs 12 residues. The CDR3 nucleotides read TGTGCCAGCAGTTCATACAGGGGTGAGCAGTACTTC. The encoded protein is CASSSYRGEQYF.

In this sample, this clonotype turned up many times. This sequence joins TRBV28 and TRBJ1-2; perhaps TRBD1 as D (5 bases). The CDR3 runs to 15 residues. Germline V gene lookup returns CDR1 MDHEN and CDR2 SYDVKM. Trimming took off 6 bases at V and 5 bases at J, with 19 bases between the two ends. This CDR3 reads CASSPSGRQTYGYTF. CDR3 nucleotides: TGTGCCAGCAGCCCTTCGGGACGGCAGACATATGGCTACACCTTC.

The rearrangement joins TRBV6-5 to TRBJ2-7, with 7 bases lining up with TRBD2. CDR1 is MNHEY, CDR2 SVGAGI, per germline. This CDR3 has 16 residues. V trimming: 2 bases; J trimming: 4 bases; junction bases outside the gene matches: 11. This chain's CDR3 is CASSYLMAGRVYEQYF. The CDR3 bases are TGTGCCAGCAGTTACCTTATGGCAGGGAGGGTGTACGAGCAGTACTTC.

This clonotype was recorded at least ten times. This chain links TRBV7-8 with TRBJ2-7; D is possibly TRBD2 (6 bases). The CDR3 extends over 14 amino acids. The germline V gene encodes CDR1 SGHVS and CDR2 FQNEAQ. Trimming took off 2 bases at V and 2 bases at J, with 10 bases between the two ends. CDR3 DNA: TGTGCCAGCAGCTTACCTAGCGCCACCTACGAGCAGTACTTC. Translation gives CASSLPSATYEQYF.